The T cell receptor beta chain described here comes from a study of blood T cells in healthy people across ages. The use of a sample-barcoded 5' primer and a J-beta primer mix characterized a second PCR of roughly 7 to 12 cycles. TCRdb ran MiXCR on the 5' RACE reads and lists one entry per CDR3 protein. The sample holds some 920,000 distinct CDR3 sequences, about 53% seen once. As regards this clonotype: The antigen remains undetermined.

Study results and limitations: Researchers judged that diversity estimates from one million T cells fell short of true values. The study lacked donor CMV status, which possibly confounded expanded clonotype changes.

Sequenced material: blood. The TCR was taken from an older woman in good health.

CDR3 in DNA: TGTGCCAGCAGTTTACAAGAGGGCGGCTACACCTTC. This translates into CASSLQEGGYTF. The rearrangement joins TRBV28 to TRBJ1-2, with D unresolved. Trimming took 2 bases from V and 8 from J, leaving 9 bases between them. The CDR3 covers 12 residues. CDR1 is MDHEN and CDR2 is SYDVKM in the germline V gene.